The 29 T cell receptor beta chains below come from one sample, sequenced in a study of blood T cell repertoires in COVID-19. Only in-frame clones appear in the TCRdb table, and some are missing; sequencing was by immunoSEQ multiplex PCR. This sample has about 90,000 clones, with 81% found just once. The sequencing sample was made of peripheral blood. The origin of the receptors is a human donor in a cohort sampled during active COVID-19.

The chain joins TRBV18 to TRBJ1-5; 8 nucleotides agree with TRBD1. The CDR3 is 15 amino acids. J lost 3 bases, V lost 3 bases, and 4 bases had no gene match. The germline V gene has CDR1 KGHSH and CDR2 LQKENI. CDR3 sequence: CASSPDRGANQPQHF. The CDR3 DNA sequence: TGTGCCAGCTCACCCGACAGGGGTGCCAATCAGCCCCAGCATTTT.

This rearrangement joins TRBV27 to TRBJ1-4, with 8 bases fitting TRBD1. V shed 5 bases and J 5 bases; nucleotides not matched to a gene: 16. Germline CDR1 is MNHEY and CDR2 is SMNVEV (reference sequence). CDR3 length: 18 amino acids. The CDR3, as DNA: TGTGCCAGCAGTGCTTTACCGGGACAGGTTTTGTCGAATGAAAAACTGTTTTTT. Amino acid sequence: CASSALPGQVLSNEKLFF.

The genes are TRBV27 and TRBJ1-4; perhaps TRBD1 as D (5 bases). Per the germline V gene, CDR1 is MNHEY and CDR2 is SMNVEV (reference sequence). The V end was cut by 7 bases, the J end by 0 bases, with 15 bases between. The CDR3 loop spans 16 amino acids. CDR3 DNA sequence: TGTGCCAGCATACTGGACAAGAGTGCAACTAATGAAAAACTGTTTTTT. Translation gives CASILDKSATNEKLFF.

Here the CDR3 DNA reads TGTGCCAGCAGCTTAGGTGGGACACTCGAGGCTTTCTTT. Amino acids: CASSLGGTLEAFF. V usage is TRBV7-2 and J usage is TRBJ1-1; tentatively, D is TRBD1 (6 bases). Per the germline V gene, CDR1 is SGHTA and CDR2 is FQGNSA. V shed 1 base and J shed 11 bases, with 14 bases lying between them. The CDR3 is 13 amino acids.

V gene TRBV20-1 combines with J gene TRBJ2-3; D call uncertain. CDR1 and CDR2 (germline): DFQATT, SNEGSKA (reference sequence). V gave up 3 bases and J gave up 3 bases, with 13 bases separating them. The CDR3 covers 14 residues. CDR3 in amino acids: CSASPFYGTDTQYF. CDR3 in DNA: TGCAGTGCTAGTCCCTTCTACGGGACAGATACGCAGTATTTT.

A few counts support this clone. V is TRBV4-3 and J is TRBJ2-1; possibly TRBD1 for D (5 bases). Trimming removed 5 bases from V and 0 bases from J, with 11 bases in between. The CDR3 length is 15 residues. The germline V gene encodes CDR1 LGHNA and CDR2 YSLEER. CDR3 loop: CASSWQGNSYNEQFF. For the CDR3, the DNA is TGCGCCAGCAGCTGGCAGGGCAACTCCTACAATGAGCAGTTCTTC.

This clone was seen only once. The gene calls are TRBV5-1 and TRBJ2-5, with a possible D match to TRBD1 (6 bases). CDR3 length equals 14 residues. Germline CDR1 SGHRS, CDR2 YFSETQ. V lost 4 bases and J lost 6, with 16 bases in between. CDR3 coding DNA: TGCGCCAGCAGCGTAGCCAGGGGCTGGAAGACCCAGTACTTC. Its translation: CASSVARGWKTQYF.

V usage is TRBV6-6 and J usage is TRBJ2-5, with 9 bases matching TRBD1. Germline trimming cut 6 bases from V and 3 bases from J; bases unmatched to any gene: 11. Looked up from germline, CDR1 is MNHNY and CDR2 is SVGAGI (reference sequence). The CDR3 covers 16 residues. CDR3 coding DNA: TGTGCCAGCAGCACCGGACAGGGGAGAGGAGAAGAGACCCAGTACTTC. It translates to CASSTGQGRGEETQYF.

The chain couples TRBV29-1 to TRBJ2-1; 9 positions match TRBD1. The CDR3 length is 15 residues. CDR1 is SQVTM and CDR2 is ANQGSEA in the germline V gene. The V segment lost 4 bases and the J segment 1 base; nucleotides outside the gene matches: 5. The CDR3 reads CSVAGQGSSYNEQFF. The CDR3 nucleotides read TGCAGCGTTGCGGGACAGGGAAGTTCCTACAATGAGCAGTTCTTC.

The rearrangement links TRBV6-1 to TRBJ2-5; D may be TRBD1 (5 bases). V lost 0 bases to trimming and J lost 3 bases, with 11 bases between them. The germline V gene encodes CDR1 MNHNS and CDR2 SASEGT. CDR3 length equals 15 residues. CDR3 nucleotides: TGTGCCAGCAGTGAAGCCGAACAGGTTAAAGAGACCCAGTACTTC. It specifies CASSEAEQVKETQYF.

The gene calls are TRBV5-8 and TRBJ2-3; 11 bases fit TRBD2. Germline lookup yields CDR1 SGHTS and CDR2 YDEGEE. The CDR3 runs to 15 residues. The V and J ends lost 5 bases and 2 bases, in that order; junction bases with no gene match: 4. CDR3 DNA: TGTGCCAGCAGTTCACTAGCGGGGGCCACAGATACGCAGTATTTT. Amino acids: CASSSLAGATDTQYF.

This clone was seen just once. The chain combines TRBV2 with TRBJ1-3; 10 positions agree with TRBD1. CDR1 and CDR2 from the germline V gene are SNHLY and FYNNEI. The CDR3 runs 17 residues. The J segment lost 7 bases and the V segment lost 6 bases, leaving 15 bases of the junction unmatched. The DNA for the CDR3 is TGTGCCAGCAGGCAGGCCCGGGGGGACAGGGGCCACAACACCATATATTTT. Its protein product is CASRQARGDRGHNTIYF.

V and J are TRBV19 and TRBJ1-2; TRBD1 is a possible D gene (6 bases). CDR1 is LNHDA and CDR2 is SQIVND in the germline V gene (reference sequence). Trimming cost V 5 bases and J 1 base, with 11 bases left between them. The CDR3 loop spans 14 amino acids. CDR3 sequence reads: CASSLRGINYGYTF. CDR3 in DNA: TGTGCCAGTAGTCTCAGGGGAATTAACTATGGCTACACCTTC.

The CDR3 DNA sequence: TGTGCCATCGTACAGGTTGAGAATGGTGAAGCTTTCTTT. Protein: CAIVQVENGEAFF. The chain uses TRBV7-9 and TRBJ1-1, with D possibly being TRBD1 (5 bases). Between the trimmed V and J ends, which lost 10 bases and 7 bases, there was a span of 19 bases. The CDR3 has 13 amino acids. CDR1 SEHNR and CDR2 FQNEAQ come from the germline V gene (reference sequence).

Here the CDR3 reads CAIKGAPGGGGATDTQYF. The DNA of the CDR3 is TGTGCCATCAAAGGGGCCCCAGGAGGCGGGGGGGCGACAGATACGCAGTATTTT. The chain carries TRBV10-3 and TRBJ2-3; 9 bases line up with TRBD2. V lost 7 bases to trimming and J lost 3 bases; unmatched junction nucleotides: 17. Germline V gives CDR1 ENHRY, CDR2 SYGVKD. CDR3 length: 18 residues.

The rearrangement joins TRBV5-8 to TRBJ2-1; 9 nucleotides line up with TRBD2. CDR1 and CDR2 from the germline V gene are SGHTS and YDEGEE. The CDR3 extends over 14 amino acids. The junction had 8 bases not matched to a gene; V was cut back by 4 bases and J by 9 bases. The CDR3 protein is CASSPRAGGGEQFF. DNA for the CDR3: TGTGCCAGCAGCCCCCGAGCGGGGGGCGGTGAGCAGTTCTTC.

This chain links TRBV4-2 with TRBJ1-3, with D unclear. V gave up 0 bases and J gave up 0 bases, with 3 bases separating them. The CDR3 loop spans 14 amino acids. Per the germline V gene, CDR1 is LGHNA and CDR2 is YNFKEQ. The CDR3 DNA sequence: TGTGCCAGCAGCCAAGACAGCTCTGGAAACACCATATATTTT. Protein product: CASSQDSSGNTIYF.

The V and J genes are TRBV7-9 and TRBJ2-3; 11 bases match TRBD2. CDR3 length: 15 residues. V was pared by 0 bases and J by 11 bases, with 7 bases of the junction left unmatched. Germline CDR1 SEHNR, CDR2 FQNEAQ (reference sequence). The CDR3 protein is CASSLAGTSGLRQYF. CDR3 in DNA: TGTGCCAGCAGCTTAGCGGGGACTAGCGGACTCAGGCAGTATTTT.

This clone was found once. The chain joins TRBV3-1 (or the pseudogene TRBV3-2) to TRBJ2-5; D may be TRBD2 (5 bases). This CDR3 has 16 residues. V dropped 0 bases and J dropped 1 base, with 12 bases sitting between them. CDR1 LGHDT and CDR2 YNNKEL come from the germline V gene (reference sequence). CDR3 DNA: TGTGCCAGCAGCCAAGAAGAAACTAGGGTCCAAGAGACCCAGTACTTC. It specifies CASSQEETRVQETQYF.

V gene TRBV7-3 combines with J gene TRBJ2-5; TRBD2 aligns across 9 bases. The V gene end was trimmed by 1 base and the J gene end by 5 bases; junction bases not matched to a gene: 8. CDR3 size: 16 residues. Looked up from germline, CDR1 is SGHTA and CDR2 is FQGTGA. The CDR3 nucleotides read TGTGCCAGCAGCTTAAGCCGGGCTAGCGGGGTTGAGACCCAGTACTTC. Protein product: CASSLSRASGVETQYF.

There are a few counts of this clone. This chain links TRBV5-6 with TRBJ1-2; the D gene is possibly TRBD1 (6 bases). This CDR3 has 15 residues. The germline gives CDR1 SGHDT, CDR2 YYEEEE. The V gene lost 2 bases and the J gene lost 0 bases, with 11 bases spanning the gap. DNA for the CDR3: TGTGCCAGCAGCTTTGGACAGAGACCTAACTATGGCTACACCTTC. As protein: CASSFGQRPNYGYTF.

The CDR3 loop reads CASSMGDRVNTEAFF. In nucleotides, the CDR3 is TGTGCCAGCAGTATGGGGGACAGGGTGAACACTGAAGCTTTCTTT. V gene TRBV6-5 combines with J gene TRBJ1-1, with 9 bases identical to TRBD1. Germline loops: CDR1 MNHEY, CDR2 SVGAGI. The CDR3 is made up of 15 amino acids. Trimming cost V 5 bases and J 0 bases; bases outside gene matches: 4.

V and J are TRBV20-1 and TRBJ1-4; D remains ambiguous. The V end was cut by 3 bases, the J end by 4 bases, with 15 bases between. CDR1 is DFQATT and CDR2 is SNEGSKA in the germline V gene (reference sequence). This CDR3 comprises 15 residues. The CDR3 loop is CSASPMDGVNEKLFF. As DNA, the CDR3 is TGCAGTGCTAGTCCGATGGACGGGGTTAATGAAAAACTGTTTTTT.

This clone was seen repeatedly, ten times or more. This chain connects TRBV2 to TRBJ2-7; D is possibly TRBD2 (5 bases). Germline V CDR1 and CDR2: SNHLY, FYNNEI. Trimming removed 4 bases from V and 2 bases from J, with 12 bases in between. This CDR3 is built from 14 residues. CDR3 sequence reads: CASSAALGAYEQYF. The CDR3 bases are TGTGCCAGCAGTGCCGCTCTCGGGGCCTACGAGCAGTACTTC.

The chain carries TRBV18 and TRBJ2-2; 7 bases align to TRBD2. The CDR3 contains 15 residues. The V gene end was trimmed by 6 bases and the J gene end by 3 bases; junction bases not matched to a gene: 7. Germline CDR1 reads KGHSH; CDR2 reads LQKENI. CDR3 coding DNA: TGTGCCAGCTCGCTTAAGGCGGGGGACACCGGGGAGCTGTTTTTT. Translating it yields CASSLKAGDTGELFF.

The sample holds one count of this clone. This sequence joins TRBV6-2 or TRBV6-3 and TRBJ1-6; D possibly corresponds to TRBD1 (6 bases). Germline CDR1 MNHEY, CDR2 SVGEGT. With 5 bases removed from V and 10 bases from J, the gap between germline ends came to 18 bases. This CDR3 region has 15 residues. CDR3 amino acids: CASSPAGTFKSPLHF. CDR3 nucleotide sequence: TGTGCCAGCAGTCCGGCCGGGACATTCAAATCACCCCTCCACTTT.

V and J are TRBV9 and TRBJ1-1, with a weak D call TRBD1 (5 bases). The germline V gene has CDR1 SGDLS and CDR2 YYNGEE. V lost 3 bases to trimming and J lost 0 bases, with 6 bases between them. The CDR3 contains 13 residues. For the CDR3, the DNA is TGTGCCAGCAGCGGACAGTTGAACACTGAAGCTTTCTTT. It is translated as CASSGQLNTEAFF.

This chain joins TRBV30 and TRBJ1-2, with D perhaps TRBD1 (6 bases). The CDR3 is 13 residues long. The germline V gene encodes CDR1 GTSNPN and CDR2 SVGIG (reference sequence). V was cut by 3 bases and J by 8 bases, with 16 bases left in between. The CDR3 nucleotides read TGTGCCTGGAGACTTACTGACAGGAACGGCTACACCTTC. Its translation: CAWRLTDRNGYTF.

The chain links TRBV9 to TRBJ1-2; D perhaps matches TRBD1 (5 bases). Trimming stripped 1 base from V and 6 bases from J, with 13 bases between. The CDR3 covers 14 residues. Per the germline V gene, CDR1 is SGDLS and CDR2 is YYNGEE. The CDR3: CASSVWGGGDGYTF. The CDR3 DNA reads TGTGCCAGCAGCGTATGGGGCGGGGGAGATGGCTACACCTTC.